The 5 T cell receptor beta chains listed next were all sequenced from one sample in a study of cytomegalovirus exposure and HLA in healthy donors. Assay: immunoSEQ multiplex PCR; the TCRdb copy retains only in-frame clones and omits some. The sample has roughly 71,000 clones; around 94% are singletons. The specimen was PBMCs. The receptors come from a woman aged 18-29 years in good health and CMV-seronegative.

This chain joins TRBV18 and TRBJ1-2, with 7 bases fitting TRBD1. This CDR3 region has 15 residues. Trimming took 6 bases from V and 7 from J; bases not matched to a gene: 14. Germline V gives CDR1 KGHSH, CDR2 LQKENI. The CDR3 nucleotides read TGTGCCAGCTCGCAAATACAGGGGCCCGAGGGTGGCTACACCTTC. It specifies CASSQIQGPEGGYTF.

This rearrangement joins TRBV5-4 to TRBJ2-2; 10 nucleotides match TRBD2. The CDR3 loop spans 16 amino acids. Germline-derived CDR1 and CDR2 are SGHNT and YYREEE (reference sequence). After removal of 3 bases from V and 4 bases from J, the junction contained 6 bases not matched to a gene. This chain's CDR3 is CASSSVSGGSTGELFF. The DNA of the CDR3 is TGTGCCAGCAGCTCTGTTAGCGGGGGGAGCACCGGGGAGCTGTTTTTT. Full variable domain (missing parts from reference TRBV5-4 and TRBJ2-2): ETGVTQSPTHLIKTRGQQVTLRCSSQSGHNTVSWYQQALGQGPQFIFQYYREEENGRGNFPPRFSGLQFPNYSSELNVNALELDDSALYLCASSSVSGGSTGELFFGEGSRLTVL.

The rearrangement links TRBV5-4 to TRBJ1-1; TRBD1 matches at 9 bases. This CDR3 spans 15 amino acids. The germline CDR1 and CDR2 sequences are SGHNT and YYREEE (reference sequence). J lost 1 base, V lost 4 bases, and 5 bases had no gene match. CDR3 sequence: CASSIPTGGNTEAFF. The CDR3 region has the DNA TGTGCCAGCAGCATTCCGACAGGGGGGAACACTGAAGCTTTCTTT.

This sequence joins TRBV6-4 and TRBJ2-3, with 8 bases lining up with TRBD1. This CDR3 comprises 15 residues. Trimming removed 6 bases from V and 0 bases from J; junction bases left unmatched: 5. The V gene's germline CDR1 is MRHNA and CDR2 SNTAGT. The CDR3 region has the DNA TGTGCCAGCAGGTTGGGACAGGCTAGCACAGATACGCAGTATTTT. It is translated as CASRLGQASTDTQYF.

The chain employs TRBV28 and TRBJ1-1; 9 bases agree with TRBD1. The length of the CDR3 is 14 residues. V shed 4 bases and J 1 base; nucleotides not matched to a gene: 1. Germline V gene lookup returns CDR1 MDHEN and CDR2 SYDVKM. CDR3 nucleotide sequence: TGTGCCAGCAGTTCGGGACAGGGGAACACTGAAGCTTTCTTT. It codes for CASSSGQGNTEAFF.